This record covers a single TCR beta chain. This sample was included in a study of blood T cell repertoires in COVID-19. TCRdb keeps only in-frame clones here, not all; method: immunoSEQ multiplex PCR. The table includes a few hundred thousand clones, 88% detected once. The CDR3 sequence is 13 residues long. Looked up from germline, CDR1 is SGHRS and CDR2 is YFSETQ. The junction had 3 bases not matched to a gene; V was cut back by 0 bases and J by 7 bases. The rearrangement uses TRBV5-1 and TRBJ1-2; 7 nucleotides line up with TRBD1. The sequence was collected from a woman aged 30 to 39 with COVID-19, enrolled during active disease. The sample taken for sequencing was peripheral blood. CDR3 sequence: CASSLDDRVGYTF. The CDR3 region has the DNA TGCGCCAGCAGCTTGGACGACAGGGTTGGCTACACCTTC.